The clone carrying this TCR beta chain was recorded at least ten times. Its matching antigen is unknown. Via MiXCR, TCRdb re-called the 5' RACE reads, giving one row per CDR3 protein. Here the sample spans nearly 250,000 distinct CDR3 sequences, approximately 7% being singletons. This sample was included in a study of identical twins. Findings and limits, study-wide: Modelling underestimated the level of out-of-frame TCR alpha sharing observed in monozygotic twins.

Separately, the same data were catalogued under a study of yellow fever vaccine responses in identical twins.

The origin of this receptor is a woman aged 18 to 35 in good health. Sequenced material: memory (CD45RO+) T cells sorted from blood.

For the CDR3, the DNA is TGTGCCAGCAGTACAGGGGCTCCCTACAATGAGCAGTTCTTC. This translates into CASSTGAPYNEQFF. V is TRBV12-3 or TRBV12-4 and J is TRBJ2-1, with 7 bases identical to TRBD1. Trimming took 5 bases from V and 2 from J; bases not matched to a gene: 3. This CDR3 contains 14 residues.